The 10 T cell receptor beta chains below all came from one sample that was sequenced in a study of regulatory T cells in long-lasting Graves disease (dated by TCRdb to the early 2020s). The sample's time point label, in plain terms: newly diagnosed GD, antithyroid drugs for less than 3 months. For both TCR sequencing and RNA sequencing, RNA was extracted from PBMCs using TRIzol. Libraries came from multiplex PCR. Sequenced using an Illumina HiSeq 4000. To build TCR beta libraries, CDR3 regions were amplified by Arm-PCR using iRepertoire HTBI primers. Clones were called with MiXCR by TCRdb after fastp trimmed the public reads at Q25, and only in-frame beta chains were retained. Every distinct CDR3 protein forms one entry, paired with its most common genes and DNA. The sample records about 440,000 distinct CDR3 sequences, about 15% of which are singletons. The ten largest clones represent 23% of the sample.

The same specimen was also included in a second study, on T cells in Graves' hyperthyroidism and ophthalmopathy.

Sequencing used peripheral blood mononuclear cells (PBMCs), obtained at new diagnosis, from a patient treated with antithyroid drugs. Receptors were obtained from a woman aged 18 to 35 with Graves disease. Donor details come from another sample of the same person, matched by shared clones.

This clonotype was detected many times. This chain joins TRBV20-1 and TRBJ1-1; 7 nucleotides align to TRBD1. The junction had 17 bases not matched to a gene; V was cut back by 6 bases and J by 10 bases. The CDR3 is 14 amino acids. CDR1 DFQATT and CDR2 SNEGSKA come from the germline V gene (reference sequence). Here the CDR3 reads CSAPERGPPKSAFF. The CDR3 bases are TGCAGTGCACCAGAGAGGGGGCCACCAAAATCAGCTTTCTTT.

The sample holds a few counts of this clonotype. The genes are TRBV29-1 and TRBJ2-4; D assignment may be TRBD1 or TRBD2 (5 bases each). Trimming cost V 4 bases and J 1 base, with 20 bases left between them. The CDR3 consists of 17 residues. CDR1 SQVTM and CDR2 ANQGSEA come from the germline V gene. Written as DNA, the CDR3 is TGCAGCGTTGTTGGCAGGGAGTTGAGTATGGCCAAAAACATTCAGTACTTC. Its translation is CSVVGRELSMAKNIQYF.

This clonotype was seen a handful of times. The DNA for the CDR3 is TGTGCCACCAAAACTAGCGGGTTGTACAATGAGCAGTTCTTC. It encodes CATKTSGLYNEQFF. The chain joins TRBV15 to TRBJ2-1; TRBD2 matches at 9 bases. The V segment lost 7 bases and the J segment 4 bases; nucleotides outside the gene matches: 5. The CDR3 spans 14 residues. Germline V gene lookup returns CDR1 LNHNV and CDR2 YYDKDF (reference sequence).

In this sample, this clonotype turned up a few times. The rearrangement uses TRBV7-8 and TRBJ2-3; 7 bases fit TRBD2. J was trimmed by 3 bases and V by 8 bases; bases with no gene match: 8. Germline V gene data show CDR1 as SGHVS and CDR2 as FQNEAQ. The CDR3 length is 14 residues. The CDR3 DNA is TGTGCCAGCGGAAGGGAGGGGAAAACAGATACGCAGTATTTT. It is translated as CASGREGKTDTQYF.

V usage is TRBV15 and J usage is TRBJ2-5; no firm D call. The V gene's germline CDR1 is LNHNV and CDR2 YYDKDF (reference sequence). This CDR3 spans 15 amino acids. Trimming removed 1 base from V and 5 bases from J, with 14 bases in between. The DNA of the CDR3 is TGTGCCACCAGCAGAGCGTCTGGGATAGGGGAGACCCAGTACTTC. Protein: CATSRASGIGETQYF.

The rearrangement links TRBV19 to TRBJ2-7; weak D call: TRBD2 (5 bases). The CDR3 is 13 amino acids. V lost 5 bases, J lost 2 bases, and 10 bases lay in between. CDR1 is LNHDA, CDR2 SQIVND, per germline (reference sequence). CDR3 sequence (DNA): TGTGCCAGTAGTCAGCGAGGGCCCTACGAGCAGTACTTC. Residues: CASSQRGPYEQYF.

This clonotype was counted many times. The chain has TRBV7-2 and TRBJ2-3, with TRBD2 matching 7 bases. The germline V gene encodes CDR1 SGHTA and CDR2 FQGNSA. CDR3 length equals 16 residues. J was trimmed by 2 bases and V by 2 bases; bases with no gene match: 7. The CDR3 DNA is TGTGCCAGCAGCTTATTTTCGGCGGGGGACACAGATACGCAGTATTTT. Protein product: CASSLFSAGDTDTQYF.

The sample holds many counts of this clonotype. V usage is TRBV15 and J usage is TRBJ2-3; 9 positions agree with TRBD1. The CDR3 spans 16 residues. The V and J ends lost 2 bases and 1 base, in that order; junction bases with no gene match: 4. Germline lookup yields CDR1 LNHNV and CDR2 YYDKDF (reference sequence). The DNA for the CDR3 is TGTGCCACCAGCAGACCGGACAGGGGAGGCACAGATACGCAGTATTTT. It yields the protein CATSRPDRGGTDTQYF.

This clonotype occurred many times. At one end the junction does not follow the germline gene, possibly because of a read error. The genes are TRBV28 and TRBJ2-7; D possibly uses TRBD1 or TRBD2 (5 bases each). The CDR3 length is 12 residues. CDR1 and CDR2 from the germline V gene are MDHEN and SYDVKM. CDR3 residues: CASRGTTRVVSF. CDR3 nucleotides: TGTGCCAGCAGAGGGACCACCAGAGTTGTGTCCTTC.

V is TRBV28 and J is TRBJ2-5; weak D call: TRBD2 (6 bases). CDR1 is MDHEN and CDR2 is SYDVKM in the germline V gene. This CDR3 is built from 15 residues. The V end was cut by 1 base, the J end by 3 bases, with 12 bases between. The CDR3 DNA sequence: TGTGCCAGCAGTTTATTCTTGCGGGATGAAGAGACCCAGTACTTC. Its translation: CASSLFLRDEETQYF.